This T cell receptor beta chain stems from a study of T cell responses to AZD1222 COVID-19 vaccine (dated by TCRdb to 2020 to 2023). Concerning the study at large: AZD1222 recipients given second doses at about 4 weeks or at about 12 weeks were pooled, since spike-specific TCR depth and breadth were not found to differ between the two schedules. TCR sequencing was performed for 230 to 250 trial participants, of whom about 200 were given two doses of AZD1222 and around 25 were given two doses of MenACWY control vaccine. Enrollment into the trials was organized by age into subgroups of 18-55, 56-69 and 70-plus years, and those subgroups contained roughly 140, 27 and 60 TCR-sequenced participants, respectively. Overall study results and their limits: The whole spike protein was spanned by vaccine-associated CD4 TCRs, and dominant responses were seen in regions 160-218 and 743-854. Conclusions about previously exposed vaccinees are limited, since just a handful of AZD1222 recipients were seropositive for SARS-CoV-2 at baseline. Because no samples from the day 14 peak response were available, repertoires could be characterized only after the peak T cell response. Spike-specific TCR breadth and depth rose significantly after two AZD1222 doses compared with day 0 and with MenACWY recipients. Most participants were white British and females outnumbered males, and the authors suggested that clonal diversity may have been underestimated. Nearly half of unique spike-specific TCRs reportedly recognized epitopes outside regions mutated in the B.1.351 and B.1.1.7 variants. The 56-69-year group was small, and its depth increase did not reach significance, likely because of low power.

The CDR3 goes from the cysteine to the phenylalanine over 18 residues. Only CDR3 DNA remains: 54 bases, in frame from the first base. Trimming removed 2 bases from V and 1 base from J; the gene matches leave 9 bases unexplained. From the germline V gene, CDR1 is SGHTA and CDR2 is FQGTGA. As for this clone: No antigen is known for it. No base-level quality is on record; no much larger clone is a single base apart.

In light of the paper, this sample's time point label describes: baseline before first vaccination. The vaccinee samples were drawn from two UK trials, COV001 and COV002, one of which was a single-blind randomized controlled phase 2/3 trial testing AZD1222 (ChAdOx1 nCoV-19) in healthy adults. For TCRbeta chain sequencing, PBMC samples from trial participants were taken at day 0 and at day 28 after the second dose. The CDR3 regions of human TCRbeta chains were analyzed by immunosequencing. The authors processed their data as follows. Repertoire TCRs were matched against a reference library of SARS-CoV-2-specific TCRs generated with the MIRA antigen-specificity platform. Breadth was defined as the fraction of unique TCRs that were SARS-CoV-2-associated, and depth was defined as the fraction of total T cells that were SARS-CoV-2-associated. Using the MIRA data, each spike-specific TCR was mapped to the spike region that the TCR reacts to and placed in a CD4 or CD8 class. Log10-transformed breadth and depth values were compared by one-way ANOVA with Sidak's multiple comparisons tests. TCRdb retrieved this table from immuneACCESS and kept in-frame rearrangements only. Not all clones are present; in checked studies, unresolved V genes account for under half, and no reason is known for the remainder. For V, J and clone size, that table is used; D and trimming come from the DNA. Here the sample has tens of thousands of clones; 88% occur a single time. The ten top clones hold less than 6% of the sample.

The chain links TRBV7-3 with TRBJ2-2, with 8 bases in between that match TRBD2. The sequencing here drew on peripheral blood, taken on day 0 of AZD1222 vaccination. This receptor was taken from an adult in good health. The CDR3 corresponds to CASSLGRLSGRNTGELFF. The nucleotide sequence reads TGTGCCAGCAGCTTAGGGCGACTAAGCGGGAGGAACACCGGGGAGCTGTTTTTT.